A selection of T cell receptor beta chains follows, all from one sample in a study of T cells in Graves' hyperthyroidism and ophthalmopathy. TCRdb called the multiplex PCR reads again in MiXCR, with one record for every CDR3 protein. The data hold 350,000 or so distinct CDR3 sequences, with approximately 17% observed a single time. Source material: blood. All receptors come from a woman aged 25-40 years with Graves' hyperthyroidism that later progressed to Graves' ophthalmopathy. The CDR3 runs from the conserved cysteine through the conserved F or W. The order of the fields is V gene, CDR3 length, D gene, clone size, J gene, CDR3 DNA, CDR3 protein. A D gene is named only where the DNA matches it firmly. Expanded clones are given a class, and other clones once, few, many or no size at all.

v_call: TRBV4-2; cdr3_length: 15; d_call: NA; clone_size: NA; j_call: TRBJ1-1; cdr3_nt: TGTGCCAGCAGCCATACCCCCCCCAGGGAGGCTGAAGCTTTCTTT; cdr3_aa: CASSHTPPREAEAFF
v_call: TRBV7-9; cdr3_length: 13; d_call: NA; clone_size: many; j_call: TRBJ2-7; cdr3_nt: TGTGCCAGCCAACCGAGGGACCACTACGAGCAGTACTTC; cdr3_aa: CASQPRDHYEQYF
v_call: TRBV30; cdr3_length: 16; d_call: NA; clone_size: NA; j_call: TRBJ2-1; cdr3_nt: TGTGCCTGGAGAGCTCCCTGGGGAGGGGGATACAATGAGCAGTTCTTC; cdr3_aa: CAWRAPWGGGYNEQFF
v_call: TRBV19; cdr3_length: 13; d_call: NA; clone_size: few; j_call: TRBJ1-5; cdr3_nt: TGTGCCAGTACACCGGGGGGGGATCAGCCCCAGCATTTT; cdr3_aa: CASTPGGDQPQHF
v_call: TRBV28; cdr3_length: 15; d_call: NA; clone_size: many; j_call: TRBJ1-4; cdr3_nt: TGTGCCAGCAGTTTAAGGAGGGAAACTAATGAAAAACTGTTTTTT; cdr3_aa: CASSLRRETNEKLFF
v_call: TRBV29-1; cdr3_length: 15; d_call: TRBD2; clone_size: many; j_call: TRBJ2-5; cdr3_nt: TGCAGCGTTGATCCGGCTAGCGGGGGGGCGGAGACCCAGTACTTC; cdr3_aa: CSVDPASGGAETQYF
v_call: TRBV27; cdr3_length: 14; d_call: NA; clone_size: many; j_call: TRBJ1-1; cdr3_nt: TGTGCCAGCAAACCTGGAAGGGTGAACACTGAAGCTTTCTTT; cdr3_aa: CASKPGRVNTEAFF
v_call: TRBV18; cdr3_length: 18; d_call: TRBD2; clone_size: NA; j_call: TRBJ2-2; cdr3_nt: TGTGCCAGCTCACCAGCAATTGCAGCGGGAGTTGTCGCCGGGGAGCTGTTTTTT; cdr3_aa: CASSPAIAAGVVAGELFF
v_call: TRBV4-1; cdr3_length: 15; d_call: NA; clone_size: many; j_call: TRBJ1-1; cdr3_nt: TGCGCCAGCAGCCAAGAGGGCAGGGGGAACACTGAAGCTTTCTTT; cdr3_aa: CASSQEGRGNTEAFF
v_call: TRBV5-6; cdr3_length: 15; d_call: TRBD1; clone_size: few; j_call: TRBJ1-5; cdr3_nt: TGTGCCAGCAGCTTGGACAGGGGGCTGGGACAGCCCCAGCATTTT; cdr3_aa: CASSLDRGLGQPQHF
v_call: TRBV11-2; cdr3_length: 16; d_call: NA; clone_size: NA; j_call: TRBJ2-7; cdr3_nt: TGTGCCAGCAGCTTAGTCCAGGGGGGGGGGCTTTACGAGCAGTACTTC; cdr3_aa: CASSLVQGGGLYEQYF
v_call: TRBV30; cdr3_length: 13; d_call: TRBD1; clone_size: many; j_call: TRBJ1-2; cdr3_nt: TGTGCCTGGAGGATACAGGGGGCGAGTGGCTACACCTTC; cdr3_aa: CAWRIQGASGYTF
v_call: TRBV19; cdr3_length: 19; d_call: NA; clone_size: many; j_call: TRBJ1-1; cdr3_nt: TGTGCCAGTAGTATCGGGATAAGGGAAGATAAGTTCTTCATCCCTGAAGCTTTCTTT; cdr3_aa: CASSIGIREDKFFIPEAFF
v_call: TRBV5-1; cdr3_length: 15; d_call: NA; clone_size: many; j_call: TRBJ2-2; cdr3_nt: TGCGCCAGCAGCGCGGACGGGAGAAACACCGGGGAGCTGTTTTTT; cdr3_aa: CASSADGRNTGELFF
v_call: TRBV20-1; cdr3_length: 15; d_call: NA; clone_size: many; j_call: TRBJ2-7; cdr3_nt: TGCAGTGCTAGAGAGCAAGGATCTAGCTCCTACGAGCAGTACTTC; cdr3_aa: CSAREQGSSSYEQYF
v_call: TRBV9; cdr3_length: 16; d_call: TRBD1; clone_size: many; j_call: TRBJ2-2; cdr3_nt: TGTGCCAGCAGCGGGACCGGGACAGGGTGGACCGGGGAGCTGTTTTTT; cdr3_aa: CASSGTGTGWTGELFF
v_call: TRBV12-3/TRBV12-4; cdr3_length: 14; d_call: NA; clone_size: NA; j_call: TRBJ2-3; cdr3_nt: TGTGCCAGCACACTTGTCGCTAGCACAGATACGCAGTATTTT; cdr3_aa: CASTLVASTDTQYF
v_call: TRBV24-1; cdr3_length: 15; d_call: NA; clone_size: many; j_call: TRBJ2-1; cdr3_nt: TGTGCCACCAGTGATGCGAGGGACCGGAGGAATGAGCAGTTCTTC; cdr3_aa: CATSDARDRRNEQFF
v_call: TRBV13; cdr3_length: 16; d_call: TRBD2; clone_size: few; j_call: TRBJ2-7; cdr3_nt: TGTGCCAGCAGCTCCCCCAAAGCGGGGGGCCTCCGCGAGCAGTACTTC; cdr3_aa: CASSSPKAGGLREQYF
v_call: TRBV6-6; cdr3_length: 15; d_call: NA; clone_size: many; j_call: TRBJ1-6; cdr3_nt: TGTGCCAGCAGTTACTCGGGCAGGGGCAATTCACCCCTCCACTTT; cdr3_aa: CASSYSGRGNSPLHF